This T cell receptor beta chain appears in the sequencing data of a study of OX40 agonist ivuxolimab in advanced cancers. On the study more broadly: Patients were given ivuxolimab, an antibody that agonizes OX40 (CD134).

Here immunoSEQ multiplex PCR was the method, and the copy in TCRdb shows in-frame clones only, minus some. The sample has around 28,000 clones, approximately 84% seen once. From germline, CDR1 is MDHEN and CDR2 SYDVKM. This CDR3 contains 13 residues. V lost 7 bases and J 0 bases, leaving 7 bases between the germline ends. The sequences come from CD4+ or CD8+ T cells sorted from blood, collected in a trial of the OX40 agonist ivuxolimab. The sequence was collected from an adult with an advanced solid tumor such as melanoma, head and neck, liver or kidney cancer. This sequence joins TRBV28 and TRBJ1-5; D is unresolved. CDR3 residues: CASMRISNQPQHF. CDR3 nucleotide sequence: TGTGCCAGCATGCGCATTAGCAATCAGCCCCAGCATTTT.